The clone carrying this TCR beta chain was counted only a few times. This record belongs to a study of cytomegalovirus exposure and HLA in healthy donors. There are 15 residues in the CDR3. Trimming removed 6 bases at V and 2 bases at J, with 16 bases between. Germline V gene sequence: CDR1 LNHDA, CDR2 SQIVND (reference sequence). PCR was performed using 60 Vbeta and 13 Jbeta primers. Clones were read by immunoSEQ multiplex PCR, and TCRdb kept only the in-frame ones, dropping some. The sample yields 160,000 or so clones, 70% to 85% seen once. The TCR comes from a male donor in good health and CMV-seronegative. Source material: PBMCs. This sequence joins TRBV19 and TRBJ1-2; maybe TRBD1 (5 bases). CDR3 sequence: CASSFPGLTNYGYTF. CDR3 in DNA: TGTGCCAGTAGCTTCCCGGGACTGACAAACTATGGCTACACCTTC. Complete variable domain (other parts from reference TRBV19 and TRBJ1-2): DGGITQSPKYLFRKEGQNVTLSCEQNLNHDAMYWYRQDPGQGLRLIYYSQIVNDFQKGDIAEGYSVSREKKESFPLTVTSAQKNPTAFYLCASSFPGLTNYGYTFGSGTRLTVV.